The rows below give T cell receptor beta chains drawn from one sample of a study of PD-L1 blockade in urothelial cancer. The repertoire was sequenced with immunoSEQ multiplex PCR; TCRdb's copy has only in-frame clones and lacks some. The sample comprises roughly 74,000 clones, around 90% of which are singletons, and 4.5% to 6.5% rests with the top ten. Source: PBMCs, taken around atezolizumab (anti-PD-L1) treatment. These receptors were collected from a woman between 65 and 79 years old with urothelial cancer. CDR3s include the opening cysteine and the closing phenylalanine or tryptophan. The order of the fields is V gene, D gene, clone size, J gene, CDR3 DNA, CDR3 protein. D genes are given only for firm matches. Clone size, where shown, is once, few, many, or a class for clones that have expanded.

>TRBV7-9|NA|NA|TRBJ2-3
TGTGCCAGCAGCTTAAATACTCGAGCCTTAGTCTACCCACCGGATACGCAGTATTTT
CASSLNTRALVYPPDTQYF
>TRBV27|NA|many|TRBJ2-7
TGTGCCAGCAGTTTCGACAGAAACTCCTACGAGCAGTACTTC
CASSFDRNSYEQYF
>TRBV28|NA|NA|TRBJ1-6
TGTGCCAGCAGTTTATCGACAGTTCTCTTCTCACCCCTCCACTTT
CASSLSTVLFSPLHF
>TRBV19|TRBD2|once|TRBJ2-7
TGTGCCAGTAGTTCCGGGACTAGAATTGAAAGGCAGTACTTC
CASSSGTRIERQYF
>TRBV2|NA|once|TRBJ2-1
TGTGCCAGCAGTGCCCGAGATGAGCAGTTCTTC
CASSARDEQFF
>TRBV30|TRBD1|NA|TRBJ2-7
TGTGCCTGTGACCCCGGGACAGACTCCTACGAGCAGTACTTC
CACDPGTDSYEQYF
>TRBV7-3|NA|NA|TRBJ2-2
TGTGCCAGCAGCCGAACGGGACTCAACACCGGGGAGCTGTTTTTT
CASSRTGLNTGELFF
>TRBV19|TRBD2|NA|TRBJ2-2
TGTGCCAGTAGTTCGCTCCGGGGGGGCATCCGCGGGGAGCTGTTTTTT
CASSSLRGGIRGELFF
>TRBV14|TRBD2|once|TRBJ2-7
TGTGCCAGCAGCGACCTAGCGGGCTACGAGCAGTACTTC
CASSDLAGYEQYF
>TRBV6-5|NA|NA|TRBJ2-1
TGTGCCAGCAGTTACGGGGGAGGGCAGTTCTTC
CASSYGGGQFF
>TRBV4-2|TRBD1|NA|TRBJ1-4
TGTGCCAGCAGCCAAGATGCGGCAAAGGGGACAGGGGGCTCCTTACTGGATGAAAAACTGTTTTTT
CASSQDAAKGTGGSLLDEKLFF
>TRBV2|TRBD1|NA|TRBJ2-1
TGTGCCAGCAGTGACACACCAGGGGGCGCCTTTACGATCAATGAGCAGTTCTTC
CASSDTPGGAFTINEQFF
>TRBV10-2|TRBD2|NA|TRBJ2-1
TGCGCCAGCAGTCTAGCGGGAGACTACAATGAGCAGTTCTTC
CASSLAGDYNEQFF
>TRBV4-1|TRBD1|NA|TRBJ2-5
TGCGCCAGCAGCCAAGAAAGAGGGGGCCGGGAGACCCAGTACTTC
CASSQERGGRETQYF
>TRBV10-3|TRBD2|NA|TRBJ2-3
TGTGCCATCAGTAGGGGACTAGCGGGAAACACAGATACGCAGTATTTT
CAISRGLAGNTDTQYF
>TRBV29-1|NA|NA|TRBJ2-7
TGCAGCGGCAGGGAATCCTACGAGCAGTACTTC
CSGRESYEQYF
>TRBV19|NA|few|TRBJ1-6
TGTGCCTCCTCTGACACGCCTAATTCACCCCTCCACTTT
CASSDTPNSPLHF
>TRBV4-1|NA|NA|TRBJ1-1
TGCGCCAGCAGCCCGGCCCAGGGAGGACGGAGCACTGAAGCTTTCTTT
CASSPAQGGRSTEAFF
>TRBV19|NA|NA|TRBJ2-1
TGTGCCAGTAGTATAGATCCGGGGGGCATCGTCTTC
CASSIDPGGIVF
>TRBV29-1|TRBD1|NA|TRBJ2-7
TGCAGCGTAATTGGACAGGGGGCCTCCTACGAGCAGTACTTC
CSVIGQGASYEQYF
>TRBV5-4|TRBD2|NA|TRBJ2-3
TGTGCCAGCAGCCTAAGCGGGGGGGCCACAGATACGCAGTATTTT
CASSLSGGATDTQYF
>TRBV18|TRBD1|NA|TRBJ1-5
TGTGCCAGCTCACCAGGACAGGGGGTGCAGCCCCAGCATTTT
CASSPGQGVQPQHF
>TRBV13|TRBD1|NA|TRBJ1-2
TGTGCCAGCAGCTTACCGGGACAGGGGCCTGGCTACACCTTC
CASSLPGQGPGYTF
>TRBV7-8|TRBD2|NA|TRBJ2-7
TGTGCCAGCAGCTTAGTAGCGGGGGTCGTCTACGAGCAGTACTTC
CASSLVAGVVYEQYF
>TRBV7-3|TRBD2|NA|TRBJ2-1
TGTGCCAGCAGCCCTAGCGGGGATTACAATGAGCAGTTCTTC
CASSPSGDYNEQFF
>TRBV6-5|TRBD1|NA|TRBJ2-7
TGTGCCAGCAGTTATGGGACAGGGAACTACGAGCAGTACTTC
CASSYGTGNYEQYF